This T cell receptor (beta chain) came from a study of blood T cells in healthy people across ages. At the level of the study: Roughly one uniquely barcoded beta molecule per two T cells was captured.

Donors gave around 10 milliliters of peripheral blood apiece. This clonotype was observed a few times. The antigen is unknown. Study-wide results and caveats: Donor CMV status was unknown, possibly confounding expanded clonotype changes.

CDR1 is SGDLS, CDR2 YYNGEE, per germline. The CDR3 is 14 amino acids. A second PCR, run for about 7 to 11 cycles, used a sample-barcoded 5' primer plus a J-beta primer mix. TCRdb re-derived calls from the 5' RACE reads in MiXCR, one entry per CDR3 protein. Counted here are 800,000 to 950,000 distinct CDR3 sequences, under 35% occurring once; the ten biggest clones make up more than 8.5%. These data were likewise used in another study, on T cells of mothers and their children. That source notes: The study obtained over 9 million TCR beta CDR3 reads per mother and about 3 million per child.

The clonotype originates from a woman aged 40 to 50 in good health. Specimen: blood. J is TRBJ2-1 and V is TRBV9; D unclear. The J call may be wrong; the DNA end is better matched by TRBJ2-7. The DNA for the CDR3 is TGTGCCAGCAGCGTAATGCCCGCCGCAAATGAGCAGTACTTC. Translating it yields CASSVMPAANEQYF.